Each of the 19 T cell receptor beta chains below was sequenced from the same sample in a study of shared clonotypes between healthy human individuals. Sequencing used immunoSEQ multiplex PCR; TCRdb keeps in-frame clones, though not all of them. This table holds fewer than 600,000 clones, roughly 79% found once. The sequenced material came from PBMCs. All receptors derive from a woman in her thirties or forties in good health. Some clones in this sample may be carry-over from other donors' samples.

The genes are TRBV28 and TRBJ2-7; 12 bases agree with TRBD2. The CDR3 contains 20 residues. Germline-derived CDR1 and CDR2 are MDHEN and SYDVKM. J was trimmed by 4 bases and V by 5 bases; bases with no gene match: 21. The CDR3 DNA reads as TGTGCCAGCAGTCCCGGGGGCGCGGCTAGCGGGAGGGCCGGTGTTTACGAGCAGTACTTC. Its protein is CASSPGGAASGRAGVYEQYF.

Here the CDR3 reads CASSPGDRSRRGYTF. CDR3 coding DNA: TGTGCCAGCAGCCCCGGCGACAGGTCCCGGCGAGGCTACACCTTC. The chain recombines TRBV7-8 with TRBJ1-2; perhaps TRBD1 as D (6 bases). The CDR3 length is 15 residues. V shed 5 bases and J shed 8 bases, with 21 bases lying between them. Germline CDR1 and CDR2: SGHVS and FQNEAQ.

On this clone itself: A much more abundant neighbour one base away suggests this may be a read error. The chain employs TRBV7-9 and TRBJ2-7, with D tentatively TRBD1 or TRBD2 (5 bases each). Trimming pared 8 bases from V and 6 bases from J, leaving 14 bases between. Germline CDR1 and CDR2: SEHNR and FQNEAQ (reference sequence). The CDR3 is 12 amino acids. The CDR3: CASREAGSEQYF. The CDR3 nucleotides read TGTGCCAGCCGCGAGGCAGGGAGCGAGCAGTACTTC.

As to this clone: Other DNA sequences from this sample encode an identical CDR3 as well. V usage is TRBV5-1 and J usage is TRBJ2-7, with TRBD1 identical over 9 bases. Germline values: CDR1 SGHRS, CDR2 YFSETQ. The CDR3 length is 14 residues. After removal of 3 bases from V and 0 bases from J, the junction contained 1 base not matched to a gene. As DNA, the CDR3 is TGCGCCAGCAGCTCGACAGGGGGCTCCTACGAGCAGTACTTC. It yields the protein CASSSTGGSYEQYF.

The V gene is TRBV4-2, the J gene TRBJ1-6, with D possibly matching TRBD1 (5 bases). CDR1 is LGHNA and CDR2 is YNFKEQ in the germline V gene. The CDR3 is 16 amino acids. Trimming removed 4 bases from V and 8 bases from J, with 18 bases in between. The CDR3 here is CASSRHEGSSDSPLHF. DNA for the CDR3: TGTGCCAGCAGCCGACATGAGGGGTCCTCGGATTCACCCCTCCACTTT.

In the case of this clone: This sequence may be a read error, since a much larger clone differs from it by one base. CDR3 sequence: CATSRASNTEAFF. The CDR3 DNA follows: TGTGCCACCAGCAGGGCGTCGAACACTGAAGCTTTCTTT. V gene TRBV15 combines with J gene TRBJ1-1; no clear D. The V end lost 3 bases, the J end lost 1 base, and 6 bases lay between the germline ends. Germline lookup yields CDR1 LNHNV and CDR2 YYDKDF (reference sequence). The CDR3 has 13 residues.

This clone was observed a few times. The genes are TRBV28 and TRBJ2-5, with 7 bases fitting TRBD2. CDR1 is MDHEN, CDR2 SYDVKM, per germline. This CDR3 comprises 15 residues. V shed 0 bases and J 4 bases; nucleotides not matched to a gene: 5. CDR3 region: CASSLWGGTGETQYF. The CDR3 nucleotides are TGTGCCAGCAGTTTATGGGGGGGGACGGGAGAGACCCAGTACTTC.

V usage is TRBV4-1 and J usage is TRBJ2-7; TRBD2 matches 8 bases. Germline CDR1 is MGHRA and CDR2 is YSYEKL. The CDR3 loop spans 16 amino acids. The V and J ends lost 1 base and 0 bases, in that order; junction bases with no gene match: 5. CDR3 DNA sequence: TGCGCCAGCAGCCAAGGACTAGCGAGGAGCTCCTACGAGCAGTACTTC. The encoded protein is CASSQGLARSSYEQYF.

This rearrangement joins TRBV5-1 to TRBJ2-5; the match to TRBD2 covers 10 bases. This CDR3 has 16 residues. Germline values: CDR1 SGHRS, CDR2 YFSETQ. J was trimmed by 2 bases and V by 3 bases; bases with no gene match: 7. DNA for the CDR3: TGCGCCAGCAGCTCTAGCGGGAGAGGGGAGCAAGAGACCCAGTACTTC. It translates to CASSSSGRGEQETQYF.

This sequence joins TRBV7-3 and TRBJ2-2; the match to TRBD2 covers 15 bases. Germline V CDR1 and CDR2: SGHTA, FQGTGA. Losses at the gene ends were 5 bases for V and 6 bases for J; bases not matched to a gene: 10. This CDR3 is built from 18 residues. DNA for the CDR3: TGTGCCAGCAGCCCGCGGACTAGCGGGAGGGAGGGCCCCGGGGAGCTGTTTTTT. This sequence encodes CASSPRTSGREGPGELFF. Variable domain in full (rest from reference TRBV7-3 and TRBJ2-2): GAGVSQTPSNKVTEKGKYVELRCDPISGHTALYWYRQSLGQGPEFLIYFQGTGAADDSGLPNDRFFAVRPEGSVSTLKIQRTERGDSAVYLCASSPRTSGREGPGELFFGEGSRLTVL.

As concerns this clone: One base separates it from a far larger clone, so it is likely a read error. Other nucleotide sequences in the sample specify the same CDR3. V usage is TRBV25-1 and J usage is TRBJ1-1, with D possibly being TRBD1 (6 bases). Germline values: CDR1 MGHDK, CDR2 SYGVNS. The CDR3 covers 13 residues. The CDR3 DNA follows: TGCGCCAGCAGTCCCAGGGGGAACACTGAAGCTTTCTTT. Translation gives CASSPRGNTEAFF.

V usage is TRBV5-4 and J usage is TRBJ1-1; no reliable D call. V dropped 3 bases and J dropped 3 bases, with 9 bases sitting between them. The CDR3 covers 13 residues. Germline V lookup: CDR1 SGHNT, CDR2 YYREEE (reference sequence). The CDR3 here is CASSSKKDTEAFF. DNA of the CDR3: TGTGCCAGCAGCTCGAAGAAAGACACTGAAGCTTTCTTT.

Remarks on this clone: Within the sample, other DNA sequences also encode this same CDR3. J is TRBJ2-3 and V is TRBV5-1; TRBD2 agrees at 14 bases. The ends lost 3 bases at V and 3 bases at J; junction bases unmatched: 3. The CDR3 totals 16 residues. The germline V gene has CDR1 SGHRS and CDR2 YFSETQ. The CDR3 spells CASSSGTSGRTDTQYF. The CDR3 coding sequence is TGCGCCAGCAGCTCGGGGACTAGCGGGAGAACAGATACGCAGTATTTT.

This chain connects TRBV7-8 to TRBJ2-3; D unclear. CDR3 length: 15 amino acids. Trimming shortened V by 3 bases and J by 0 bases, and 10 bases separated the two germline ends. Germline V gene lookup returns CDR1 SGHVS and CDR2 FQNEAQ. CDR3: CASSFRPSSTDTQYF. CDR3 in DNA: TGTGCCAGCAGCTTTCGGCCTTCTAGCACAGATACGCAGTATTTT.

V and J are TRBV6-1 and TRBJ2-1, with D perhaps TRBD1 (5 bases). The CDR3 runs 14 residues. The germline V gene encodes CDR1 MNHNS and CDR2 SASEGT. V lost 2 bases to trimming and J lost 6 bases, with 11 bases between them. This CDR3 reads CASSEQGIGNEQFF. The CDR3 DNA reads TGTGCCAGCAGTGAACAGGGCATTGGCAATGAGCAGTTCTTC.

V usage is TRBV11-2 and J usage is TRBJ2-5; D may be TRBD1 or TRBD2 (5 bases each). Per germline, CDR1 SGHAT and CDR2 FQNNGV. There are 15 residues in the CDR3. V lost 5 bases, J lost 1 base, and 14 bases lay in between. CDR3 loop: CASSPGSGTQETQYF. The CDR3 bases are TGTGCCAGCAGCCCAGGGAGCGGAACCCAAGAGACCCAGTACTTC.

This sequence joins TRBV7-8 and TRBJ1-1; possibly TRBD1 for D (5 bases). Germline-derived CDR1 and CDR2 are SGHVS and FQNEAQ. Trimming left V 5 bases short and J 1 base short, with 11 bases between. This CDR3 has 14 amino acids. CDR3 sequence: CASSDTDKNTEAFF. CDR3 nucleotide sequence: TGTGCCAGCAGCGATACGGACAAGAACACTGAAGCTTTCTTT.

The V call is TRBV7-2, the J call TRBJ2-4; TRBD2 matches 10 bases. V dropped 3 bases and J dropped 5; count of bases not matched to a gene: 4. This CDR3 spans 15 amino acids. Germline-derived CDR1 and CDR2 are SGHTA and FQGNSA. The CDR3 sequence: CASSFDGLAENIQYF. Here the CDR3 DNA reads TGTGCCAGCAGCTTTGACGGACTAGCGGAAAACATTCAGTACTTC.

With respect to this clone: The sample carries other DNA sequences with the same CDR3. The chain recombines TRBV18 with TRBJ2-1; TRBD1 agrees at 7 bases. This CDR3 contains 13 residues. Losses at the gene ends were 6 bases for V and 5 bases for J; bases not matched to a gene: 4. Looked up from germline, CDR1 is KGHSH and CDR2 is LQKENI. Here the CDR3 DNA reads TGTGCCAGCTCGCCCGGGACAGACAATGAGCAGTTCTTC. Translation: CASSPGTDNEQFF.